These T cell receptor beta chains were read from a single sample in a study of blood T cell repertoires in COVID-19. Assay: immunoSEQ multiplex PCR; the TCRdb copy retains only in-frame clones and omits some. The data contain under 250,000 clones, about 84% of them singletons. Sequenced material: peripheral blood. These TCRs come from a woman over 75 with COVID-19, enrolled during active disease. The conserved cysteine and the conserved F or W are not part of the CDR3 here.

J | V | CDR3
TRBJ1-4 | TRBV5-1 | ASSLGTENEKLF
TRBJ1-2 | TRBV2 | ASSDRGNYGYT
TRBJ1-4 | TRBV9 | ASSTGQGTSLEKLF
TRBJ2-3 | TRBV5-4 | ASSSFGTSVLDTQY
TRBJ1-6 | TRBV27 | ASRRGLRNSPLH
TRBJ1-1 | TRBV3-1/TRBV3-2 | ASSQGPTLLTEAF
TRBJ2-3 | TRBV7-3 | ASSLQGTISTDTQY
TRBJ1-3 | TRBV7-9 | ASSRHGTNGNTIY
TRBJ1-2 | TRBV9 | ASSVVGTGLNYGYT
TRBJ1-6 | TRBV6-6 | ASRPRGKALH
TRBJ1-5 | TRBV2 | ASSPRGQRNQPQH
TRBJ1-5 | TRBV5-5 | ASSLEGMGNRWPQH
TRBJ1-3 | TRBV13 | ASSSGQISGNTIY
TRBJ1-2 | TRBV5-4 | ASRVAQALWDGYT
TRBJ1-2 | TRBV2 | ASSEGFSYGYT
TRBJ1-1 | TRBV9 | ASSLLTGATEAF
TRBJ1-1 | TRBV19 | ASTTFAKNTEAF
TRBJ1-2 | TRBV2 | ASSELGTGNYGYT
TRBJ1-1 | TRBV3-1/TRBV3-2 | ASSQFLGGRDTEAF
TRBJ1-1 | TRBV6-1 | ASSEERNTEAF
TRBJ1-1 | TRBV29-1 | SVLRGMNTEAF
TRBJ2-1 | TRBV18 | ASSPREGNEQF
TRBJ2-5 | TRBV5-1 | ASSLAMAGGSGETQY
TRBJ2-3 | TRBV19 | ASRRASGGPRTTDTQY
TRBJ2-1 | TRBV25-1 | ASSLRGAGFNEQF
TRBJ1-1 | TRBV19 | ASSIGQGRGNTEAF
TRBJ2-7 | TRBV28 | VSTGTNSYEQY
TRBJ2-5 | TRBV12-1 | ASRGAPKDETQY
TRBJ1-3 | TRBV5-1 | ASSLGLGASGNTIY
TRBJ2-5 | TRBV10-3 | AISEDAGGVETQY
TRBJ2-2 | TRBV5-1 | ASSLTGGHLNTGELF